This entry lists 21 T cell receptor beta chains sequenced from one sample in a study of T-cell reconstitution after alpha-beta-depleted transplantation in children. Unique molecular identifiers were built into the TCRbeta library. A single record per CDR3 protein comes from TCRdb applying MiXCR to the PCR reads. The data show approximately 290,000 distinct CDR3 sequences, around 10% seen once. Here the sequenced sample was peripheral blood, taken 180 days after TCRalphabeta/CD19-depleted stem cell transplant. The receptors were sampled from a male patient aged 2 to 10 who had a stem cell transplant for chronic granulomatous disease, so the T cells may come from the graft donor.

The chain is built from TRBV11-1 and TRBJ2-6; tentatively, D is TRBD1 or TRBD2 (6 bases each). CDR3 length: 17 residues. The germline V gene encodes CDR1 SGHAT and CDR2 FQDESV (reference sequence). Trimming removed 5 bases at V and 4 bases at J, with 18 bases between. This CDR3 is CASSRGVTGHGANVLTF. CDR3 coding DNA: TGTGCCAGCAGCCGCGGGGTAACAGGGCACGGGGCCAACGTCCTGACTTTC.

This clonotype was observed at least ten times. The rearrangement joins TRBV29-1 to TRBJ1-4, with 7 positions matching TRBD1. The CDR3 runs to 13 residues. Trimming cost V 5 bases and J 4 bases; bases outside gene matches: 4. Germline V lookup: CDR1 SQVTM, CDR2 ANQGSEA. In DNA, the CDR3 is TGCAGCGTTCTACAGGGGCTTAATGAAAAACTGTTTTTT. Protein sequence: CSVLQGLNEKLFF.

A note on this clonotype: This clone may be a read error of a much larger clone one base away. This chain links TRBV20-1 with TRBJ2-1; no reliable D call. V was trimmed by 8 bases and J by 5 bases, leaving 13 bases between them. In germline, CDR1 is DFQATT, CDR2 SNEGSKA (reference sequence). This CDR3 region has 12 residues. Here the CDR3 reads CSSTQENNEQFF. CDR3 nucleotides: TGCAGTTCTACCCAGGAAAACAATGAGCAGTTCTTC.

This clonotype was detected ten times or more. V gene TRBV28 combines with J gene TRBJ2-2; D possibly corresponds to TRBD2 (6 bases). Looked up from germline, CDR1 is MDHEN and CDR2 is SYDVKM. The germline V and J ends were trimmed by 7 bases and 1 base, with 10 bases remaining between them. This CDR3 contains 14 residues. CDR3 bases: TGTGCCAGCAAGGAGGGCCTGAACACCGGGGAGCTGTTTTTT. It specifies CASKEGLNTGELFF.

Worth noting for this clonotype: A much larger clone differs from this one at a single base, so this may be a read error. J is TRBJ2-1 and V is TRBV7-9; no clear D gene. This CDR3 contains 13 residues. The germline V gene has CDR1 SEHNR and CDR2 FQNEAQ (reference sequence). Trimming stripped 7 bases from V and 4 bases from J, with 11 bases between. CDR3 amino acids: CASKLGLYNEQFF. The CDR3 bases are TGTGCCAGCAAGTTGGGATTGTACAATGAGCAGTTCTTC.

This clonotype was found many times. The J gene is TRBJ2-7, the V gene TRBV9; 8 bases fit TRBD2. The CDR3 is 14 residues long. Per the germline V gene, CDR1 is SGDLS and CDR2 is YYNGEE. J lost 4 bases, V lost 0 bases, and 3 bases had no gene match. In DNA form, the CDR3 reads TGTGCCAGCAGCGTAGCCCCTAGCGGGTACGAGCAGTACTTC. Amino acids: CASSVAPSGYEQYF.

This clonotype appeared many times. This chain uses TRBV7-2 with TRBJ2-1, with TRBD2 matching 10 bases. Germline trimming cut 6 bases from V and 16 bases from J; bases unmatched to any gene: 12. CDR1 is SGHTA, CDR2 FQGNSA, per germline. The CDR3 is made up of 13 amino acids. CDR3 amino acids: CASSSLAGAHGFF. In DNA form, the CDR3 reads TGTGCCAGCAGTTCTCTAGCGGGGGCCCACGGATTCTTC.

Ten or more counts support this clonotype. The chain links TRBV18 to TRBJ2-5, with D possibly being TRBD2 (5 bases). Trimming took 3 bases from V and 5 from J, leaving 10 bases between them. Germline V gene data show CDR1 as KGHSH and CDR2 as LQKENI. This CDR3 spans 13 amino acids. Here the CDR3 reads CASSPRPGETQYF. The DNA of the CDR3 is TGTGCCAGCTCACCGCGCCCGGGGGAGACCCAGTACTTC.

The table lists this clonotype with many counts. The J gene is TRBJ1-2, the V gene TRBV20-1; 8 nucleotides match TRBD1. The CDR3 length is 13 residues. J lost 6 bases, V lost 6 bases, and 9 bases had no gene match. Germline loops: CDR1 DFQATT, CDR2 SNEGSKA (reference sequence). The CDR3 loop reads CSARGGTGDGYTF. In DNA, the CDR3 is TGCAGTGCGAGGGGCGGGACAGGAGATGGCTACACCTTC.

This clonotype was observed many times. The rearrangement joins TRBV4-3 to TRBJ2-6; D is unclear. Germline V lookup: CDR1 LGHNA, CDR2 YSLEER. The CDR3 has 14 amino acids. The V and J ends lost 2 bases and 2 bases respectively, with 4 bases between them. CDR3 residues: CASSQRTGANVLTF. For the CDR3, the DNA is TGCGCCAGCAGCCAACGAACTGGGGCCAACGTCCTGACTTTC.

This clonotype was seen repeatedly, ten times or more. This sequence joins TRBV4-1 and TRBJ1-6; TRBD1 matches at 9 bases. The length of the CDR3 is 16 residues. Trimming at V came to 3 bases and at J to 5 bases, leaving 5 bases not matched to a gene. Germline loops: CDR1 MGHRA, CDR2 YSYEKL. CDR3 amino acids: CASSHAGTGNNSPLHF. CDR3 nucleotide sequence: TGCGCCAGCAGCCACGCCGGGACAGGGAATAATTCACCCCTCCACTTT.

The table lists this clonotype with many counts. The rearrangement joins TRBV11-1 to TRBJ2-7; 11 bases map to TRBD2. The CDR3 sequence is 18 residues long. Unmatched junction bases numbered 11, after V lost 1 base and J lost 3 bases. CDR1 is SGHAT and CDR2 is FQDESV in the germline V gene (reference sequence). The chain's CDR3 is CASSLVLAGGLARYEQYF. The DNA for the CDR3 is TGTGCCAGCAGCTTAGTCCTAGCGGGAGGTCTTGCTCGCTACGAGCAGTACTTC.

Comment on this clonotype: Since a much larger clone is just one base distant, this may be a read error. The chain recombines TRBV4-1 with TRBJ2-1; D assignment may be TRBD1 or TRBD2 (6 bases each). The germline V gene has CDR1 MGHRA and CDR2 YSYEKL. V was shortened by 4 bases and J by 6 bases, with 22 bases between the two germline ends. The CDR3 has 17 residues. Here the CDR3 reads CASSPRLVGGFLNEQFF. CDR3 nucleotide sequence: TGCGCCAGCAGCCCGAGACTAGTGGGGGGCTTCCTCAATGAGCAGTTCTTC.

Remarks on this clonotype: A much larger clonotype is one base distant, so this may be a read error. The chain uses TRBV7-2 and TRBJ1-4; TRBD1 agrees at 9 bases. In germline, CDR1 is SGHTA, CDR2 FQGNSA. This CDR3 is built from 15 residues. The chain's CDR3 is CASSPRTGEGEKLSF. CDR3 nucleotides: TGTGCCAGCAGCCCCCGGACAGGGGAAGGTGAAAAACTGTCTTTT. Full variable domain (outside the CDR3, taken from reference TRBV7-2 and TRBJ1-4): GAGVSQSPSNKVTEKGKDVELRCDPISGHTALYWYRQSLGQGLEFLIYFQGNSAPDKSGLPSDRFSAERTGGSVSTLTIQRTQQEDSAVYLCASSPRTGEGEKLSFGSGTQLSVL.

This clonotype was observed many times. The rearrangement uses TRBV30 and TRBJ2-6, with D perhaps matching TRBD2 (7 bases). Looked up from germline, CDR1 is GTSNPN and CDR2 is SVGIG (reference sequence). V lost 7 bases and J 4 bases, leaving 14 bases between the germline ends. The CDR3 consists of 14 residues. DNA of the CDR3: TGTGCCTCGGGGGGCCAGGGGGGGGCCAACGTCCTGACTTTC. It translates to CASGGQGGANVLTF. The entire variable domain, with the rest obtained from reference TRBV30 and TRBJ2-6, is as follows: SQTIHQWPATLVQPVGSPLSLECTVEGTSNPNLYWYRQAAGRGLQLLFYSVGIGQISSEVPQNLSASRPQDRQFILSSKKLLLSDSGFYLCASGGQGGANVLTFGAGSRLTVL.

At least ten counts were recorded for this clonotype. This chain joins TRBV18 and TRBJ1-5; D is ambiguous. Germline values: CDR1 KGHSH, CDR2 LQKENI. The V and J ends lost 2 bases and 0 bases respectively, with 8 bases between them. The CDR3 length is 15 residues. As DNA, the CDR3 is TGTGCCAGCTCACCAAGCGCCGATAGCAATCAGCCCCAGCATTTT. This encodes CASSPSADSNQPQHF.

This clonotype was seen at least ten times. The chain recombines TRBV5-6 with TRBJ1-5; perhaps TRBD1 as D (5 bases). V was cut by 3 bases and J by 6 bases, with 7 bases left in between. CDR1 is SGHDT, CDR2 YYEEEE, per germline. There are 12 residues in the CDR3. The CDR3 loop is CASSWGSQPQHF. The CDR3 nucleotides read TGTGCCAGCAGCTGGGGCAGTCAGCCCCAGCATTTT. The whole variable domain, filled in from reference TRBV5-6 and TRBJ1-5, reads DAGVTQSPTHLIKTRGQQVTLRCSPKSGHDTVSWYQQALGQGPQFIFQYYEEEERQRGNFPDRFSGHQFPNYSSELNVNALLLGDSALYLCASSWGSQPQHFGDGTRLSIL.

This clonotype was detected many times. This chain uses TRBV11-2 with TRBJ2-4, with D possibly called TRBD1 or TRBD2 (6 bases each). The CDR3 consists of 18 residues. V dropped 0 bases and J dropped 8 bases, with 23 bases sitting between them. CDR1 is SGHAT and CDR2 is FQNNGV in the germline V gene. The CDR3 DNA sequence: TGTGCCAGCAGCTTAGAGGGGGGCGCCCAAGCGCTTCTGGACATTCAGTACTTC. Protein: CASSLEGGAQALLDIQYF. The full variable domain, its missing parts supplied by reference TRBV11-2 and TRBJ2-4, is EAGVAQSPRYKIIEKRQSVAFWCNPISGHATLYWYQQILGQGPKLLIQFQNNGVVDDSQLPKDRFSAERLKGVDSTLKIQPAKLEDSAVYLCASSLEGGAQALLDIQYFGAGTRLSVL.

This clonotype was observed at least ten times. CDR3 nucleotide sequence: TGTGCCAGCAGTTTCGGGACTCAAGGGGAGACCCAGTACTTC. This gives the protein CASSFGTQGETQYF. This rearrangement joins TRBV12-3 or TRBV12-4 to TRBJ2-5; tentative D call: TRBD2 (6 bases). The CDR3 is made up of 14 amino acids. V lost 3 bases, J lost 5 bases, and 13 bases lay in between.

Ten or more counts support this clonotype. The chain joins TRBV7-9 to TRBJ1-1; no firm D call. The CDR3 sequence is 11 residues long. The germline V gene encodes CDR1 SEHNR and CDR2 FQNEAQ (reference sequence). With 1 base removed from V and 4 bases from J, the gap between germline ends came to 1 base. The CDR3 spells CASSLVTEAFF. Written as DNA, the CDR3 is TGTGCCAGCAGCTTAGTCACTGAAGCTTTCTTT.

This clonotype came up many times. The chain employs TRBV2 and TRBJ1-3; no reliable D call. Germline CDR1 SNHLY, CDR2 FYNNEI. The length of the CDR3 is 15 residues. Trimming removed 7 bases at V and 0 bases at J, with 13 bases between. CDR3 coding DNA: TGTGCCAGCAAAGGCAGCGTTAGCTCTGGAAACACCATATATTTT. The encoded protein is CASKGSVSSGNTIYF. Using reference TRBV2 and TRBJ1-3 for the parts outside the CDR3, the full variable domain is EPEVTQTPSHQVTQMGQEVILRCVPISNHLYFYWYRQILGQKVEFLVSFYNNEISEKSEIFDDQFSVERPDGSNFTLKIRSTKLEDSAMYFCASKGSVSSGNTIYFGEGSWLTVV.